This is a list of T cell receptor beta chains from one sample in a study of blood T cell repertoires in COVID-19. Libraries were prepared by immunoSEQ multiplex PCR; TCRdb keeps only in-frame clonotypes and omits some of them. This sample has about 180,000 clones, with around 85% found just once. Sequencing was performed on peripheral blood. The receptors were sampled from a woman of 80 years or more with acute or convalescent COVID-19. Both conserved end residues are part of each CDR3. Each record gives: J gene, V gene, clone size, D gene, CDR3 protein, CDR3 DNA. D genes are given only for firm matches. Some rows have no size entry. The others give once, few or many, or a class for an expanded clone.

j_call: TRBJ2-5
v_call: TRBV9
clone_size: -
d_call: TRBD1
cdr3_aa: CASSVEGQGVGETQYF
cdr3_nt: TGTGCCAGCAGCGTAGAGGGACAGGGGGTCGGGGAGACCCAGTACTTC

j_call: TRBJ1-2
v_call: TRBV5-4
clone_size: -
d_call: -
cdr3_aa: CASRTGSGNGYTF
cdr3_nt: TGTGCCAGCAGAACTGGATCCGGGAACGGCTACACCTTC

j_call: TRBJ1-2
v_call: TRBV4-1
clone_size: -
d_call: -
cdr3_aa: CASSQYGTRGSGYTF
cdr3_nt: TGCGCCAGCAGCCAATATGGGACAAGAGGATCTGGCTACACCTTC

j_call: TRBJ1-4
v_call: TRBV3-1/TRBV3-2
clone_size: -
d_call: TRBD1
cdr3_aa: CASSRQTGLGTNEKLFF
cdr3_nt: TGTGCCAGCAGCCGGCAGACAGGGCTGGGGACTAATGAAAAACTGTTTTTT

j_call: TRBJ1-5
v_call: TRBV24-1
clone_size: -
d_call: -
cdr3_aa: CATSDFNRDQPQHF
cdr3_nt: TGTGCCACCAGTGATTTTAACAGGGACCAGCCCCAGCATTTT

j_call: TRBJ2-1
v_call: TRBV11-2
clone_size: -
d_call: -
cdr3_aa: CASSWGGPSSYNEQFF
cdr3_nt: TGTGCCAGCAGCTGGGGGGGCCCAAGCTCCTACAATGAGCAGTTCTTC

j_call: TRBJ1-4
v_call: TRBV7-9
clone_size: few
d_call: TRBD1
cdr3_aa: CASSPSRDRGLLEKLFF
cdr3_nt: TGTGCCAGCAGCCCATCCCGGGACAGGGGACTGCTGGAAAAACTGTTTTTT

j_call: TRBJ1-6
v_call: TRBV6-6
clone_size: once
d_call: -
cdr3_aa: CASYKLDSPLHF
cdr3_nt: TGTGCCAGCTACAAACTAGACTCACCCCTCCACTTT

j_call: TRBJ1-5
v_call: TRBV7-2
clone_size: -
d_call: -
cdr3_aa: CASSLVRGSNQPQHF
cdr3_nt: TGTGCCAGCAGCTTAGTTCGGGGTAGCAATCAGCCCCAGCATTTT

j_call: TRBJ2-7
v_call: TRBV10-1
clone_size: -
d_call: -
cdr3_aa: CASSKVEDIYEQYF
cdr3_nt: TGCGCCAGCAGTAAGGTCGAGGACATATACGAGCAGTACTTC

j_call: TRBJ2-7
v_call: TRBV4-2
clone_size: -
d_call: -
cdr3_aa: CASSQDRVESYEQYF
cdr3_nt: TGTGCCAGCAGCCAAGATCGGGTCGAATCCTACGAGCAGTACTTC

j_call: TRBJ1-1
v_call: TRBV29-1
clone_size: -
d_call: TRBD1
cdr3_aa: CSVTTPYTGGTEAFF
cdr3_nt: TGCAGCGTCACAACCCCTTACACAGGGGGCACTGAAGCTTTCTTT

j_call: TRBJ2-1
v_call: TRBV7-9
clone_size: once
d_call: -
cdr3_aa: CASSLGVVRDYQFF
cdr3_nt: TGTGCCAGCAGCTTAGGCGTAGTCCGAGACTACCAGTTCTTC

j_call: TRBJ2-7
v_call: TRBV6-4
clone_size: -
d_call: -
cdr3_aa: CATPPGSGPEGEQYF
cdr3_nt: TGTGCCACCCCCCCGGGGAGCGGGCCGGAGGGAGAGCAGTACTTC

j_call: TRBJ1-5
v_call: TRBV20-1
clone_size: -
d_call: TRBD1
cdr3_aa: CSASPGTGGYQPQHF
cdr3_nt: TGCAGTGCTAGTCCCGGGACAGGTGGGTACCAGCCCCAGCATTTT

j_call: TRBJ1-5
v_call: TRBV30
clone_size: -
d_call: -
cdr3_aa: CAWSAEGNQPQHF
cdr3_nt: TGTGCCTGGAGTGCGGAGGGCAATCAGCCCCAGCATTTT

j_call: TRBJ2-2
v_call: TRBV5-4
clone_size: few
d_call: TRBD1
cdr3_aa: CASSRWDRNTGELFF
cdr3_nt: TGTGCCAGCAGCCGATGGGACAGGAACACCGGGGAGCTGTTTTTT

j_call: TRBJ1-1
v_call: TRBV19
clone_size: -
d_call: TRBD1
cdr3_aa: CASSTNRGATEAFF
cdr3_nt: TGTGCCAGTAGTACGAACAGGGGAGCCACTGAAGCTTTCTTT

j_call: TRBJ2-1
v_call: TRBV18
clone_size: -
d_call: -
cdr3_aa: CASSRSGHNEQFF
cdr3_nt: TGTGCCAGCTCACGCTCAGGCCACAATGAGCAGTTCTTC

j_call: TRBJ1-5
v_call: TRBV2
clone_size: -
d_call: -
cdr3_aa: CASRPGSLQPQHF
cdr3_nt: TGTGCCAGCAGACCCGGGTCGCTTCAGCCCCAGCATTTT

j_call: TRBJ2-6
v_call: TRBV5-1
clone_size: once
d_call: TRBD1
cdr3_aa: CASSSTGAGANVLTF
cdr3_nt: TGCGCCAGCAGCTCGACAGGGGCTGGGGCCAACGTCCTGACTTTC

j_call: TRBJ2-3
v_call: TRBV6-2/TRBV6-3
clone_size: -
d_call: TRBD2
cdr3_aa: CASSYPLPGTSVPTQYF
cdr3_nt: TGTGCCAGCAGTTACCCCCTGCCCGGGACTAGCGTACCTACGCAGTATTTT

j_call: TRBJ2-7
v_call: TRBV2
clone_size: -
d_call: TRBD1
cdr3_aa: CASRAGTGPREQYF
cdr3_nt: TGTGCCAGCAGAGCCGGGACAGGGCCTCGCGAGCAGTACTTC

j_call: TRBJ1-6
v_call: TRBV7-2
clone_size: -
d_call: -
cdr3_aa: CASSLDRSYNSPLHF
cdr3_nt: TGTGCCAGCAGCCTCGACAGGTCCTATAATTCACCCCTCCACTTT

j_call: TRBJ2-7
v_call: TRBV7-2
clone_size: once
d_call: -
cdr3_aa: CASSLGGRGLSGEQYF
cdr3_nt: TGTGCCAGCAGCTTAGGAGGCAGGGGACTATCAGGCGAGCAGTACTTC

j_call: TRBJ2-3
v_call: TRBV6-1
clone_size: -
d_call: TRBD1
cdr3_aa: CASSDLQGTPADTQYF
cdr3_nt: TGTGCCAGCAGTGACCTACAGGGGACCCCGGCGGATACGCAGTATTTT

j_call: TRBJ1-3
v_call: TRBV6-2/TRBV6-3
clone_size: -
d_call: -
cdr3_aa: CASSWQNGNTIYF
cdr3_nt: TGTGCCAGCAGTTGGCAGAATGGAAACACCATATATTTT

j_call: TRBJ2-5
v_call: TRBV11-2
clone_size: -
d_call: -
cdr3_aa: CASSPSPRGEETQYF
cdr3_nt: TGTGCCAGCAGCCCATCCCCACGGGGTGAGGAGACCCAGTACTTC

j_call: TRBJ2-7
v_call: TRBV9
clone_size: -
d_call: TRBD1
cdr3_aa: CASSIRDSRGYEQYF
cdr3_nt: TGTGCCAGCAGCATACGGGACAGCCGAGGCTACGAGCAGTACTTC